This T cell receptor delta chain was identified during a study of Vγ9Vδ2 T cells in congenital toxoplasmosis (dated by TCRdb to about 2021). About the study as a whole: Congenital toxoplasmosis was diagnosed using IgG, IgM and IgA serology, Western blot and an in-house interferon-gamma release assay. The study compared gamma and delta chain CDR3 repertoires of sorted blood gammadelta T cells between congenitally T. gondii-infected and uninfected infants. TCR sequencing covered 5 or 6 infected and some 10 uninfected infants at 2 months, plus 3 infected and 4 uninfected infants at 1 year. Repertoire sequencing was done on samples from infants at 2 months after birth and at 1 year of age.

The same treatment, consisting of spiramycin and/or pyrimethamine plus sulfadiazine plus folinic acid, was given to the mothers of both infected and uninfected infants. Every infant, whether infected or uninfected, was delivered at term, after more than 37 weeks of gestation. About 0.95 mL of blood was turned into PBMCs through Lymphoprep gradient centrifugation, and the PBMCs were then cryopreserved in liquid nitrogen and sent to Belgium. Thawed PBMCs were labeled with Zombie NIR viability dye and stained with CD3, TCR gammadelta, Vgamma9 and Vdelta2 antibodies. Sorting of CD3+ TCRgammadelta+ T cells was performed on a FACSAria III, with a mean purity of approximately 98%. For each sample, the RNeasy Micro Kit was used to isolate RNA from around 10,000 sorted gammadelta T cells. Each infant was born to a mother who had been enrolled with a primary T. gondii infection during pregnancy. Peripheral blood was collected from the infants at an outpatient microbiology and virology center in Pavia, Italy.

Including the terminal cysteine and phenylalanine, the CDR3 comprises 13 residues. Of the read, only the CDR3 DNA is kept; its 39 bases are in frame from base 1. V sheds 0 bases and J sheds 1 base, leaving 5 bases between their ends. CDR1 and CDR2 were assigned from the germline V gene as GEAIGNYY and EKD. General study outcomes and caveats: Two months was the earliest age with enough suitable sample material for TCR repertoire analysis, so newborn repertoires were not sequenced. Both infected and uninfected infants showed high prevalence of a public TRGV9 clonotype. Repertoire differences between infected and uninfected infants were less clearly seen at 1 year of age than at 2 months. Compared with uninfected infants, infected infants at 2 months appeared to have fewer N additions in their TRGV9 and TRDV2 CDR3s, and this was especially true for TRDV2-TRDJ1 sequences. Germline-encoded fetal-type TRDV2 CDR3 sequences seemed more prevalent in infected than uninfected approximately 2-month-old infants, suggesting an in utero expansion footprint.

This clone is considered large (0.1 to 1%). It lacks a known antigen. Within one base of it there is no much larger clone, and no base qualities were kept. This same CDR3 is encoded by further DNA sequences in the sample. Template-switch reverse transcription with SuperScript II was used to generate cDNA, with TRGC- and TRDC-specific primers combined in a single tube. The TRGC primer was designed for binding to both the TRGC1 and TRGC2 constant genes. The KAPA Real-Time Library Amplification Kit was used for TRG and TRD amplification, and AMPure XP bead purification was performed between steps. Index PCR with the Nextera XT Index Kit was used to add Illumina sequencing adapters. An Illumina MiSeq running the V2 300 kit was used to sequence the TRG and TRD amplicons, producing 150 bp paired-end reads. The authors processed their data as follows. Before any further analysis, FastQC version 0.11.8 was used to check read quality. Reads were aligned to GenBank TRG or TRD reference genes, and CDR3 sequences were built with MiXCR version 3.0.3. Default MiXCR settings were kept, except that 3 rather than 5 consecutive nucleotides were used to assemble TRDD gene segments. N additions, CDR3 length, J segment length and clonotype sharing between samples were all calculated using VDJtools version 1.2.1. CDR3 sequences that were out of frame or contained stop codons were left out of the analysis. To look for overlap, the infant repertoires were checked against previously published Vgamma9Vdelta2 repertoires from fetal, cord blood and adult blood. TCRdb recomputed clones from the public reads with CATT; identical DNA rows were then combined. These V and J calls derive from TCRdb rather than the authors' analysis. In all, the sample holds some 1,000 delta-chain clones, and roughly a fifth of those were seen once. The ten largest account for 16% of the sample.

The receptor comes from a child under 10 years old born to a mother with Toxoplasma gondii infection during pregnancy, either congenitally infected or uninfected (not recorded which). The sample taken for sequencing was gamma-delta T cells from blood. Recombination connected TRDV2 to TRDJ1; the D segment could be TRDD3, given 5 matching bases. The CDR3 region has the sequence CACDTWGTDKLIF. The bases are TGTGCCTGTGACACCTGGGGCACCGATAAACTCATCTTT.